These 10 T cell receptor beta chains share one sample of origin, sequenced in a study of blood T cell repertoires in COVID-19. The protocol was immunoSEQ multiplex PCR, while the TCRdb copy is restricted to in-frame clones and leaves out a portion. In the table there are under 350,000 clones, roughly 85% of which are singletons. Material for sequencing was peripheral blood. These TCRs come from a human donor in a cohort sampled during active COVID-19.

Notes on this clone: This sample also contains other DNA sequences that code for the same CDR3. The V call is TRBV7-3, the J call TRBJ2-3; D is perhaps TRBD1 (5 bases). V was trimmed by 6 bases and J by 4 bases, leaving 11 bases between them. The CDR3 covers 13 residues. Germline values: CDR1 SGHTA, CDR2 FQGTGA. The CDR3 here is CASSPQGADTQYF. CDR3 nucleotide sequence: TGTGCCAGCAGTCCCCAGGGTGCAGATACGCAGTATTTT.

This clone appeared once. The chain carries TRBV10-1 and TRBJ1-3, with 8 bases lining up with TRBD1. Germline-derived CDR1 and CDR2 are WNHNN and SYGVQD (reference sequence). The CDR3 totals 11 residues. J gave up 9 bases and V 9 bases, and 4 bases lay outside the gene matches. CDR3 amino acids: CARDRVFTIYF. CDR3 nucleotides: TGCGCCAGGGACAGGGTGTTCACCATATATTTT.

The chain couples TRBV9 to TRBJ2-3, with a possible D match to TRBD2 (6 bases). The ends were cut back, 3 bases at V and 3 bases at J, with 14 bases in the middle. This CDR3 contains 15 residues. Germline V gene data show CDR1 as SGDLS and CDR2 as YYNGEE. The CDR3 sequence: CASSGRDRGTDTQYF. DNA of the CDR3: TGTGCCAGCAGCGGCCGGGACCGGGGGACAGATACGCAGTATTTT.

The V and J genes are TRBV7-2 and TRBJ2-5, with D maybe TRBD2 (5 bases). CDR3 length: 15 residues. The V and J ends lost 4 bases and 5 bases respectively, with 17 bases between them. Germline loops: CDR1 SGHTA, CDR2 FQGNSA. The CDR3 region is CASSSSQPSLETQYF. CDR3 DNA: TGTGCCAGCAGCTCCAGTCAGCCTAGCCTCGAGACCCAGTACTTC. Full variable domain (remainder filled in from reference TRBV7-2 and TRBJ2-5): GAGVSQSPSNKVTEKGKDVELRCDPISGHTALYWYRQSLGQGLEFLIYFQGNSAPDKSGLPSDRFSAERTGGSVSTLTIQRTQQEDSAVYLCASSSSQPSLETQYFGPGTRLLVL.

The CDR3 bases are TGCAGCGTTCAGACAGGGGTTAACTATGGCTACACCTTC. This encodes CSVQTGVNYGYTF. The chain joins TRBV29-1 to TRBJ1-2, with 8 bases identical to TRBD1. Germline values: CDR1 SQVTM, CDR2 ANQGSEA. The CDR3 contains 13 residues. V shed 5 bases, J shed 1 base, and the junction held 3 bases outside the gene matches. Full variable domain (remainder filled in from reference TRBV29-1 and TRBJ1-2): SAVISQKPSRDICQRGTSLTIQCQVDSQVTMMFWYRQQPGQSLTLIATANQGSEATYESGFVIDKFPISRPNLTFSTLTVSNMSPEDSSIYLCSVQTGVNYGYTFGSGTRLTVV.

The V gene is TRBV9, the J gene TRBJ1-1; D gene unclear. Germline values: CDR1 SGDLS, CDR2 YYNGEE. This CDR3 spans 14 amino acids. The V and J ends lost 4 bases and 6 bases respectively, with 16 bases between them. CDR3 in DNA: TGTGCCAGCAGCCCCCGTTTGGGCGGGGCTGAAGCTTTCTTT. It is translated as CASSPRLGGAEAFF.

This chain links TRBV7-9 with TRBJ2-2; 7 positions agree with TRBD1. This CDR3 region has 16 residues. CDR1 SEHNR and CDR2 FQNEAQ come from the germline V gene (reference sequence). The V and J ends lost 5 bases and 5 bases, in that order; junction bases with no gene match: 11. The CDR3 nucleotides are TGTGCCAGCAGCATAACCGGGACAGCGACTACCGGGGAGCTGTTTTTT. Protein: CASSITGTATTGELFF.

J is TRBJ1-1 and V is TRBV6-2 or TRBV6-3; TRBD1 is a possible D gene (5 bases). This CDR3 spans 13 amino acids. CDR1 is MNHEY and CDR2 is SVGEGT in the germline V gene. Trimming shortened V by 6 bases and J by 1 base, and 9 bases separated the two germline ends. The CDR3 is CASSRDRNTEAFF. The CDR3 coding sequence is TGTGCCAGCAGCCGCGACAGGAACACTGAAGCTTTCTTT.

The J gene is TRBJ2-3, the V gene TRBV7-2; no clear D. CDR1 is SGHTA and CDR2 is FQGNSA in the germline V gene. The CDR3 consists of 15 residues. Trimming pared 2 bases from V and 0 bases from J, leaving 9 bases between. CDR3: CASSLNYLSTDTQYF. The CDR3 nucleotides are TGTGCCAGCAGCTTAAACTACCTCAGCACAGATACGCAGTATTTT.

The chain employs TRBV3-1 (or the pseudogene TRBV3-2) and TRBJ1-2; 8 bases match TRBD1. CDR3 length: 15 residues. The V gene's germline CDR1 is LGHDT and CDR2 YNNKEL (reference sequence). J was trimmed by 6 bases and V by 0 bases; bases with no gene match: 6. CDR3 DNA: TGTGCCAGCAGCCAAGAGGGGGGCAGGGGGCATGGCTACACCTTC. Translated, it gives CASSQEGGRGHGYTF.